This T cell receptor beta chain is from a study of patients and donors after allogeneic stem cell transplantation. This clonotype was seen only a few times. MiXCR, applied by TCRdb to the RT-PCR reads, yields one record per CDR3 protein. Of tens of thousands of distinct CDR3 sequences listed, roughly 52% are singletons. The sequence was collected from a human donor who was either an allogeneic HSCT recipient or a stem cell or donor lymphocyte infusion donor (not recorded which). It is not recorded whose cells these are; they may come from a transplant donor. The sample consisted of blood, either unsorted or a sorted T cell fraction (not recorded which).

The CDR3 region is CASSQDSALGGLYGYTF. As DNA, the CDR3 is TGCGCCAGCAGCCAAGATAGTGCGTTAGGGGGCCTCTATGGCTACACCTTC. This sequence joins TRBV4-3 and TRBJ1-2; 7 nucleotides align to TRBD1. Germline V gene lookup returns CDR1 LGHNA and CDR2 YSLEER. V trimming: 0 bases; J trimming: 4 bases; junction bases outside the gene matches: 11. The CDR3 is 17 amino acids.